The clone carrying this T cell receptor (beta chain) was found many times. Between the trimmed V and J ends, which lost 4 bases and 4 bases, there was a span of 11 bases. Germline CDR1 PRHDT, CDR2 FYEKMQ (reference sequence). There are 13 residues in the CDR3. These data come from a study of molecular identifiers for immune sequencing clone quantification. Previously described methods and listed TCR primers were employed for the bulk TCR libraries. TCRdb reprocessed the PCR reads with MiXCR, giving one entry per CDR3 protein. This sample has some 97,000 distinct CDR3 sequences; 20% to 25% occur once, and the top ten carry around 1%. Sorting captured naive CD8 T cells as CD8+CD4-CCR7+CD45RA+.

Sequencing used naive CD8+ T cells from blood, with Jurkat cell RNA spiked in. Subset indicated: FACS-sorted CD8+CD4-CCR7+CD45RA+ naive T cells. The chain is built from TRBV13 and TRBJ2-7; possibly TRBD1 or TRBD2 for D (5 bases each). This clonotype was sampled from a human donor in good health. Some libraries in this study had Jurkat cell RNA spiked in. CDR3 sequence reads: CASSSRDGYEQYF. CDR3 nucleotide sequence: TGTGCCAGCAGCTCCCGGGACGGGTACGAGCAGTACTTC.